A single sample is the source of the 18 T cell receptor beta chains below, sequenced in a study of blood T cell repertoires in COVID-19. Sequencing was performed with immunoSEQ multiplex PCR; in TCRdb, only in-frame clones are kept and a portion is missing. The data show about 75,000 clones, about 79% seen once. Material: peripheral blood. Source of these receptors: a woman between 50 and 59 years old with acute or convalescent COVID-19.

The genes are TRBV5-4 and TRBJ2-4, with TRBD2 matching over 8 bases. This CDR3 comprises 15 residues. Per germline, CDR1 SGHNT and CDR2 YYREEE (reference sequence). V was clipped by 0 bases and J by 12 bases; unmatched bases: 11. In DNA form, the CDR3 reads TGTGCCAGCAGCTTGGGTAGCGGGGCTCGCGAGAGTCAGTACTTC. Translated: CASSLGSGARESQYF.

V is TRBV24-1 and J is TRBJ1-5; 7 bases match TRBD1. Germline assignment: CDR1 KGHDR and CDR2 SFDVKD. This CDR3 is built from 16 residues. V lost 2 bases to trimming and J lost 3 bases; unmatched junction nucleotides: 6. CDR3 residues: CATSDSSRGDNQPQHF. For the CDR3, the DNA is TGTGCCACCAGTGATTCCTCCAGGGGGGACAATCAGCCCCAGCATTTT.

This clone was counted a few times. CDR3 nucleotide sequence: TGTGCCAGCTCACGGACAGTCACGTACGAGCAGTACTTC. This gives the protein CASSRTVTYEQYF. This sequence joins TRBV18 and TRBJ2-7, with D maybe TRBD1 (6 bases). The CDR3 runs to 13 residues. The V end lost 4 bases, the J end lost 4 bases, and 11 bases lay between the germline ends. From germline, CDR1 is KGHSH and CDR2 LQKENI.

The genes are TRBV11-2 and TRBJ2-2; no clear D gene. The CDR3 contains 14 residues. Between the trimmed V and J ends, which lost 3 bases and 6 bases, there was a span of 11 bases. Germline loops: CDR1 SGHAT, CDR2 FQNNGV. The CDR3 here is CASSLSPVAGELFF. The CDR3 DNA sequence: TGTGCCAGCAGCTTGTCTCCAGTGGCCGGGGAGCTGTTTTTT.

V and J are TRBV19 and TRBJ2-1; D ambiguous. V lost 9 bases and J lost 1, with 4 bases in between. Germline lookup yields CDR1 LNHDA and CDR2 SQIVND (reference sequence). The CDR3 length is 11 residues. The CDR3 here is CASRSYNEQFF. In DNA, the CDR3 is TGTGCCAGCAGGTCCTACAATGAGCAGTTCTTC.

This sequence joins TRBV10-3 and TRBJ1-1; weak D call: TRBD1 (6 bases). The germline V and J ends were trimmed by 6 bases and 0 bases, with 14 bases remaining between them. CDR1 is ENHRY and CDR2 is SYGVKD in the germline V gene. The CDR3 runs 15 residues. CDR3 bases: TGTGCCATCAGAAAGACAGGAAACATGAACACTGAAGCTTTCTTT. Encoded protein: CAIRKTGNMNTEAFF.

This clone was picked up a small number of times. This sequence joins TRBV20-1 and TRBJ1-1; TRBD1 is a possible D gene (5 bases). Germline CDR1 is DFQATT and CDR2 is SNEGSKA (reference sequence). The CDR3 runs to 11 residues. V was cut by 5 bases and J by 9 bases, with 13 bases left in between. CDR3 coding DNA: TGCAGTGCTCTTAGGGGCATGCAAGCTTTCTTT. Protein sequence: CSALRGMQAFF.

V and J are TRBV28 and TRBJ2-7; perhaps TRBD2 as D (5 bases). The V end was cut by 3 bases, the J end by 3 bases, with 12 bases between. CDR1 and CDR2 from the germline V gene are MDHEN and SYDVKM. The CDR3 sequence is 14 residues long. CDR3 protein: CASSFGIKGYEQYF. The CDR3 DNA is TGTGCCAGCAGTTTCGGGATTAAAGGCTACGAGCAGTACTTC.

This clone was counted only a few times. The chain employs TRBV28 and TRBJ1-3; 9 bases map to TRBD1. Germline V gene data show CDR1 as MDHEN and CDR2 as SYDVKM. Trimming took 4 bases from V and 4 from J; bases not matched to a gene: 5. The CDR3 totals 15 residues. The CDR3 DNA sequence: TGTGCCAGCAGTTCCGGGACAGGGCTCGGAAACACCATATATTTT. Its translation: CASSSGTGLGNTIYF.

This clone was seen just once. V is TRBV4-2 and J is TRBJ1-6; the match to TRBD1 covers 8 bases. Germline V gene lookup returns CDR1 LGHNA and CDR2 YNFKEQ. J lost 9 bases, V lost 1 base, and 2 bases had no gene match. The CDR3 has 14 residues. Here the CDR3 reads CASSQGDRGSPLHF. The CDR3 region has the DNA TGTGCCAGCAGCCAAGGAGACAGGGGTTCACCCCTCCACTTT.

This chain links TRBV6-7 with TRBJ2-3; 8 nucleotides line up with TRBD2. TRBV6-7 is labeled an ORF, and its function is uncertain. J lost 5 bases, V lost 0 bases, and 7 bases had no gene match. There are 16 residues in the CDR3. The CDR3 sequence: CASSYSDGRAKDTQYF. CDR3 DNA sequence: TGTGCCAGCAGTTACTCTGACGGGAGGGCCAAAGATACGCAGTATTTT.

This clone turned up a few times. The CDR3 nucleotides are TGTGCCAGCAGCCCCCCGACAGGGAACTCCTACGAGCAGTACTTC. Translated, it gives CASSPPTGNSYEQYF. The chain is built from TRBV3-1 (or the pseudogene TRBV3-2) and TRBJ2-7, with 7 bases matching TRBD1. This CDR3 region has 15 residues. After removal of 4 bases from V and 0 bases from J, the junction contained 6 bases not matched to a gene. CDR1 and CDR2 from the germline V gene are LGHDT and YNNKEL (reference sequence).

The chain is built from TRBV7-6 and TRBJ2-4; tentative D call: TRBD2 (6 bases). The V gene's germline CDR1 is SGHVS and CDR2 FNYEAQ. The ends were cut back, 1 base at V and 0 bases at J, with 10 bases in the middle. This CDR3 spans 16 amino acids. The CDR3 bases are TGTGCCAGCAGCTTAGAGCCAGCGGGAGCCAAAAACATTCAGTACTTC. This codes for CASSLEPAGAKNIQYF.

This clone has just one count. V and J are TRBV7-3 and TRBJ1-1; D is undetermined. Germline loops: CDR1 SGHTA, CDR2 FQGTGA. Trimming removed 0 bases from V and 1 base from J, with 6 bases in between. The CDR3 consists of 14 residues. CDR3 protein: CASSLTGPNTEAFF. The CDR3 nucleotides are TGTGCCAGCAGCTTAACTGGCCCGAACACTGAAGCTTTCTTT.

With regard to this clone: At one boundary the junction diverges from the germline segment, which might be a read error. The rearrangement joins TRBV5-6 to TRBJ2-2; 7 bases map to TRBD2. Germline values: CDR1 SGHDT, CDR2 YYEEEE. CDR3 length: 16 residues. The CDR3 DNA reads as TGTGCCAGCAGCTTGGCCCTAGCGGTGAACACCGGGGAGATGTTTTTT. Protein sequence: CASSLALAVNTGEMFF.

In this sample, this clone turned up once. The chain joins TRBV24-1 to TRBJ2-5, with 9 bases matching TRBD1. This CDR3 has 16 residues. The ends lost 4 bases at V and 5 bases at J; junction bases unmatched: 10. Germline loops: CDR1 KGHDR, CDR2 SFDVKD. CDR3 nucleotide sequence: TGTGCCACCAGTGACCACCCAACAGGGGGCGGGGAGACCCAGTACTTC. It codes for CATSDHPTGGGETQYF.

The genes are TRBV28 and TRBJ2-1, with D perhaps TRBD2 (6 bases). CDR1 is MDHEN and CDR2 is SYDVKM in the germline V gene. V dropped 7 bases and J dropped 6 bases, with 16 bases sitting between them. This CDR3 is built from 14 residues. The CDR3 protein is CASKEGGLANEQFF. The DNA of the CDR3 is TGTGCCAGCAAGGAGGGAGGATTGGCCAATGAGCAGTTCTTC.

This clone was seen just once. This rearrangement joins TRBV4-1 to TRBJ2-7, with 11 bases aligning to TRBD2. The V gene's germline CDR1 is MGHRA and CDR2 YSYEKL. The ends lost 4 bases at V and 4 bases at J; junction bases unmatched: 3. The CDR3 has 14 amino acids. CDR3 nucleotides: TGCGCCAGCAGCCTGGGACTAGCGGTTTACGAGCAGTACTTC. Amino acid sequence: CASSLGLAVYEQYF.